The rows below give T cell receptor beta chains drawn from one sample of a study of shared clonotypes between healthy human individuals. Only in-frame clones appear in the TCRdb table, and some are missing; sequencing was by immunoSEQ multiplex PCR. This sample has some 2,500,000 clones; roughly 90% occur once, and the top ten carry 0.3% to 0.4%. Specimen: naive CD4+ T cells from PBMCs. These receptors all stem from a man between 18 and 35 years old in good health. Some clones in this sample may be carry-over from other donors' samples. The CDR3 runs from the conserved cysteine through the conserved F or W. A D gene is named only where the DNA matches it firmly. Some rows mark clone size as missing; the rest say once, few, many or name a class of expanded clone.

J: TRBJ2-1; D: TRBD2; V: TRBV5-1; size: -; DNA: TGCGCCAGCAGCTTGGGCCTAGCGGGAGAGCAGTTCTTC; CDR3: CASSLGLAGEQFF
J: TRBJ2-1; D: TRBD2; V: TRBV7-6; size: -; DNA: TGTGCCAGCAGCTTAGACCTTAGCGGGAAGGGGATCTTC; CDR3: CASSLDLSGKGIF
J: TRBJ2-3; D: TRBD2; V: TRBV7-3; size: -; DNA: TGTGCCAGCAGCCCCCGGCCGGGACTAGCGGGGCGCACAGATACGCAGTATTTT; CDR3: CASSPRPGLAGRTDTQYF
J: TRBJ2-3; D: TRBD2; V: TRBV5-1; size: few; DNA: TGCGCCAGCAGCTTTAGCGGGAGCACAGATACGCAGTATTTT; CDR3: CASSFSGSTDTQYF
J: TRBJ1-4; D: -; V: TRBV14; size: -; DNA: TGTGCCAGCAGCCAAGACCCAACTAATGAAAAACTGTTTTTT; CDR3: CASSQDPTNEKLFF
J: TRBJ2-7; D: -; V: TRBV7-3; size: -; DNA: TGTGCCAGCTCTTTAGGGGTGGGGTCGTACGAGCAGTACTTC; CDR3: CASSLGVGSYEQYF
J: TRBJ2-1; D: -; V: TRBV4-2; size: -; DNA: TGTGCCAGCAGCCAGGAGGGAAGCGCTAGGAGTAATGAGCAGTTCTTC; CDR3: CASSQEGSARSNEQFF
J: TRBJ2-3; D: -; V: TRBV21-1; size: -; DNA: TGTGCCAGCAGCACCCGACAGGGGAAAAGACTAGCGGGAGCCGGGGACACAGATACGCAGTATTTT; CDR3: CASSTRQGKRLAGAGDTDTQYF
J: TRBJ2-4; D: TRBD2; V: TRBV5-1; size: -; DNA: TGCGCCAGCAGCTTGGCCAACCCGGGGAGGGCCTTCAACATTCAGTACTTC; CDR3: CASSLANPGRAFNIQYF
J: TRBJ2-7; D: TRBD1; V: TRBV9; size: -; DNA: TGTGCCAGCAGCCTCGGACAGGGAGATTACGAGCAGTACTTC; CDR3: CASSLGQGDYEQYF
J: TRBJ2-7; D: -; V: TRBV9; size: once; DNA: TGTGCCAGCAGCGTAGAACCCTCCAAGCAGTACTTC; CDR3: CASSVEPSKQYF
J: TRBJ2-5; D: TRBD1; V: TRBV27; size: -; DNA: TGTGCCAGCAGTCGGGACAGAAAGACCCAGTACTTC; CDR3: CASSRDRKTQYF
J: TRBJ2-7; D: TRBD1; V: TRBV6-1; size: -; DNA: TGTGCCAGCAGTGAGACAGGGGGGAGTGGGCAGTACTTC; CDR3: CASSETGGSGQYF
J: TRBJ2-1; D: -; V: TRBV27; size: -; DNA: TGTGCCAGCAGGAGCAGCTATAAGTACAATGAGCAGTTCTTC; CDR3: CASRSSYKYNEQFF
J: TRBJ2-7; D: -; V: TRBV11-2; size: -; DNA: TGTGCCAGCAGCTTATTAACGGACAGAGACTACGAGCAGTACTTC; CDR3: CASSLLTDRDYEQYF
J: TRBJ1-1; D: -; V: TRBV5-1; size: -; DNA: TGCGCCAGCAGCTTTGTTTTGGCCACTGAAGCTTTCTTT; CDR3: CASSFVLATEAFF
J: TRBJ1-2; D: TRBD1; V: TRBV28; size: -; DNA: TGTGCCAGCAGAAAACAGGGGGCGCTTCTATATGGCTACACCTTC; CDR3: CASRKQGALLYGYTF
J: TRBJ1-5; D: -; V: TRBV10-3; size: -; DNA: TGTGCCATCAGCGATCGGCCGAATCCCAATCAGCCCCAGCATTTT; CDR3: CAISDRPNPNQPQHF
J: TRBJ2-3; D: TRBD2; V: TRBV6-1; size: -; DNA: TGTGCCAGCAGCGGACTAGCGGGAGTTGCCGATACGCAGTATTTT; CDR3: CASSGLAGVADTQYF
J: TRBJ2-1; D: -; V: TRBV5-1; size: -; DNA: TGCGCCAGCAGCTTGGGGGGAACTAGCAGTAGCTCCTACAATGAGCAGTTCTTC; CDR3: CASSLGGTSSSSYNEQFF
J: TRBJ2-3; D: -; V: TRBV18; size: -; DNA: TGTGCCAGCTCACCCGCCGGTGGCGGGGCCCTGACAGATACGCAGTATTTT; CDR3: CASSPAGGGALTDTQYF
J: TRBJ2-7; D: -; V: TRBV6-1; size: -; DNA: TGTGCCAGCAGTGAAGACGAGGTCCTTTACGAGCAGTACTTC; CDR3: CASSEDEVLYEQYF
J: TRBJ2-7; D: -; V: TRBV5-1; size: -; DNA: TGCGCCAGCAGCTCAAATCCTGCAGGGGGGCGTTTCCACGAGCAGTACTTC; CDR3: CASSSNPAGGRFHEQYF
J: TRBJ2-5; D: -; V: TRBV7-6; size: -; DNA: TGTGCCAGCACCTCCGGCAGGCAAGAGACCCAGTACTTC; CDR3: CASTSGRQETQYF
J: TRBJ2-2; D: -; V: TRBV2; size: -; DNA: TGTGCCAGCAGGGACAGCACCGGGGAGCTGTTTTTT; CDR3: CASRDSTGELFF
J: TRBJ2-5; D: -; V: TRBV5-1; size: -; DNA: TGCGCCAGCAGCTTACCTACCGCAGAGACCCAGTACTTC; CDR3: CASSLPTAETQYF
J: TRBJ2-1; D: -; V: TRBV4-3; size: -; DNA: TGCGCCAGCAGCCGGCAGGCAGGGGTGGGCCATGAGCAGTTCTTC; CDR3: CASSRQAGVGHEQFF
J: TRBJ1-2; D: TRBD1; V: TRBV19; size: -; DNA: TGTGCCAGTAACCGACAGGGTGTGGGTTTCTACACCTTC; CDR3: CASNRQGVGFYTF
J: TRBJ2-1; D: -; V: TRBV20-1; size: -; DNA: TGCAGTGCTGAAGCCAGGAATGAGCAGTTCTTC; CDR3: CSAEARNEQFF
J: TRBJ1-2; D: -; V: TRBV9; size: -; DNA: TGTGCCAGCAGGGGGGACTCCAGGGTTGGCTACACCTTC; CDR3: CASRGDSRVGYTF
J: TRBJ2-1; D: -; V: TRBV5-1; size: -; DNA: TGCGCCAGCAGCCTGACCAGAATTAACAATGAGCAGTTCTTC; CDR3: CASSLTRINNEQFF
J: TRBJ2-3; D: -; V: TRBV11-2; size: -; DNA: TGTGCCAGCAGCTTAGTGCTCGTGGGTGCAGATACGCAGTATTTT; CDR3: CASSLVLVGADTQYF
J: TRBJ2-7; D: TRBD2; V: TRBV11-2; size: -; DNA: TGTGCCAGCAGCCACCGATTAGCGGGAGGGGGATACGAGCAGTACTTC; CDR3: CASSHRLAGGGYEQYF
J: TRBJ1-5; D: -; V: TRBV27; size: few; DNA: TGTGCCAGCAGTTTAGTGGGGCAGCCCCAGCATTTT; CDR3: CASSLVGQPQHF
J: TRBJ2-5; D: TRBD1; V: TRBV9; size: -; DNA: TGTGCCAGCAGCGCCAACACAGGGGGTAGAGAGACCCAGTACTTC; CDR3: CASSANTGGRETQYF
J: TRBJ1-2; D: -; V: TRBV19; size: -; DNA: TGTGCCTTAAGGCCTTTACCTCCTTTC; CDR3: CALRPLPPF
J: TRBJ2-7; D: -; V: TRBV28; size: -; DNA: TGTGCCAGCAGTCGTCGACTGAGGGAGCAGTACTTC; CDR3: CASSRRLREQYF
J: TRBJ2-3; D: -; V: TRBV19; size: -; DNA: TGTGCCAGTAGTACCCCACTAGTAGGTACGCAGTATTTT; CDR3: CASSTPLVGTQYF
J: TRBJ2-1; D: -; V: TRBV28; size: -; DNA: TGTGCCAGCAGCCTACGACAACCCAACGAGCAGTTCTTC; CDR3: CASSLRQPNEQFF
J: TRBJ1-2; D: TRBD1; V: TRBV7-2; size: -; DNA: TGTGCCAGCAGCCGGGACAGGGAGGGGACTAACTATGGCTACACCTTC; CDR3: CASSRDREGTNYGYTF
J: TRBJ2-5; D: TRBD1; V: TRBV30; size: -; DNA: TGTGCCTGGGGGCAGGGGGCCCTCCAAGAGACCCAGTACTTC; CDR3: CAWGQGALQETQYF
J: TRBJ1-5; D: -; V: TRBV19; size: -; DNA: TGTGCCAGTAGTATTGATACGCTTCAGCCCCAGCATTTT; CDR3: CASSIDTLQPQHF
J: TRBJ1-2; D: -; V: TRBV5-6; size: -; DNA: TGTGCCAGCAGCTTGGGGTCGGTCGTGGGATCTATCTATGGCTACACCTTC; CDR3: CASSLGSVVGSIYGYTF
J: TRBJ2-3; D: TRBD2; V: TRBV7-3; size: -; DNA: TGTGCCAGTTCAAGCGGGACCAGCACAGATACGCAGTATTTT; CDR3: CASSSGTSTDTQYF
J: TRBJ2-1; D: -; V: TRBV2; size: -; DNA: TGTGCCAGCAGGGATAATAGGGATGAGCAGTTCTTC; CDR3: CASRDNRDEQFF
J: TRBJ2-2; D: TRBD2; V: TRBV19; size: -; DNA: TGTGCCAGTCTTTTTAGCGGGAGTATAACCGGGGAGCTGTTTTTT; CDR3: CASLFSGSITGELFF